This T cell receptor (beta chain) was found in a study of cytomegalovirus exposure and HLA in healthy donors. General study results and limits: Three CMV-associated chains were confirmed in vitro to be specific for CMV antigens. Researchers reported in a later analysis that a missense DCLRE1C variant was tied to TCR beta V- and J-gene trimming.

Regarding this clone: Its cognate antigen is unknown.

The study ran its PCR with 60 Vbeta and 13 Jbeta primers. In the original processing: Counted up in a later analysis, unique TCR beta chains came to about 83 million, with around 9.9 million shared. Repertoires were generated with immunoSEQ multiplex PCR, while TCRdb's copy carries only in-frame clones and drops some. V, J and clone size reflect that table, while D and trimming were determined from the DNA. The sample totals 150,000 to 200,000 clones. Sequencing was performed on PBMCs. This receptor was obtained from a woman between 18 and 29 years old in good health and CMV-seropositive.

CDR3 sequence reads: CADRRGSGEAFF. CDR3 sequence (DNA): TGTGCCGACAGACGGGGGTCCGGTGAAGCTTTCTTT. The chain uses TRBV30 and TRBJ1-1, with D perhaps TRBD1 (5 bases). Per the germline V gene, CDR1 is GTSNPN and CDR2 is SVGIG (reference sequence). With 8 bases removed from V and 7 bases from J, the gap between germline ends came to 17 bases. This CDR3 is 12 amino acids long.